The entry below describes one TCR beta chain. The antigen remains unidentified. The sample belongs to a study of beta chain features in type 1 diabetes. TCRB transcripts that were expressed got sequenced, as all of the isolated RNA had been reverse transcribed. The assay was immunoSEQ multiplex PCR, and TCRdb's table has in-frame clones only and misses some. The repertoire includes 200,000 to 300,000 clones, 25% to 35% of them detected once, and approximately 4% sits in the top ten. Study-wide findings and caveats: Patients with Type 1 diabetes showed moderately but significantly shorter TCRB CDR3s in all four CD4+ subsets. Within the patient group, naive, central memory and Treg TCRB repertoires appeared more similar to each other than within healthy donors. When VDJ junctions were examined, type 1 diabetes patients showed fewer insertions and more deletions.

Researchers reported sorting CD4+ naive, central memory, regulatory and stem cell-like memory cells via CD45RO/CCR7/CD25/CD127/CD95/CD27. V was clipped by 6 bases and J by 5 bases, with 9 bases between them. Germline V gene lookup returns CDR1 DFQATT and CDR2 SNEGSKA (reference sequence). The CDR3 totals 11 residues. This chain links TRBV20-1 with TRBJ2-3; D remains ambiguous. The receptor was derived from a man between 25 and 39 years old in good health. Sequences were obtained from central memory CD4+ T cells from blood. The CDR3 nucleotides read TGCAGTGCCTCAAGAGGAGATACGCAGTATTTT. Its translation: CSASRGDTQYF.